These T cell receptor beta chains were read from a single sample in a study of blood T cells in healthy people across ages. Each CDR3 protein gets one entry after TCRdb re-called the 5' RACE reads with MiXCR. The repertoire includes roughly 2 million distinct CDR3 sequences, roughly 50% of them detected once, and roughly 2% sits in the top ten. The sample was blood. The receptors here all came from a woman between 35 and 50 years old in good health. CDR3s include the opening cysteine and the closing phenylalanine or tryptophan. A D gene is named only where the DNA matches it firmly. A row's size may be missing; if present it is once, few, many or a size class.

D gene	V gene	clone size	J gene	CDR3 protein	CDR3 DNA
TRBD2	TRBV4-3	-	TRBJ2-7	CASCQGIIGLAGAGEQYF	TGCGCCAGCTGCCAAGGAATCATTGGACTAGCGGGGGCTGGAGAGCAGTACTTC
TRBD2	TRBV25-1	-	TRBJ2-5	CASSEAGGRSNEQYF	TGTGCCAGCAGTGAAGCGGGGGGTAGATCTAATGAGCAGTACTTC
-	TRBV7-9	-	TRBJ2-1	CASSSGSNWAINEQFF	TGTGCCAGCAGCTCCGGCTCTAACTGGGCCATCAATGAGCAGTTCTTC
-	TRBV6-6	-	TRBJ2-7	CASSFRQDTAYEQYF	TGTGCCAGCAGCTTCCGTCAGGACACAGCCTACGAGCAGTACTTC
-	TRBV29-1	-	TRBJ2-5	CSVEQGRGETQYF	TGCAGCGTTGAGCAGGGGCGGGGAGAGACCCAGTACTTC
TRBD1	TRBV2	few	TRBJ2-7	CASSEGGWTGGPYEQYF	TGTGCCAGCAGTGAAGGGGGCTGGACAGGGGGACCTTACGAGCAGTACTTC
TRBD2	TRBV20-1	-	TRBJ2-5	CSAFSGGGETQYF	TGCAGTGCTTTTAGCGGGGGGGGTGAGACCCAGTACTTC
-	TRBV11-2	-	TRBJ2-5	CASSFDSTVTQYF	TGTGCCAGCAGCTTCGACAGCACGGTGACCCAGTACTTC
-	TRBV20-1	-	TRBJ1-1	CSASVGAEAFF	TGCAGTGCTAGTGTAGGGGCTGAAGCTTTCTTT
TRBD2	TRBV3-1	-	TRBJ2-7	CASSPTSGVYNEQYF	TGTGCCAGCAGCCCGACTAGCGGGGTATACAATGAGCAGTACTTC
-	TRBV10-3	few	TRBJ2-4	CAIGDNVEAKNIQYF	TGTGCCATCGGAGATAACGTGGAAGCCAAAAACATTCAGTACTTC
-	TRBV6-5	-	TRBJ2-5	CASSYSLIQETQYF	TGTGCCAGCAGTTACTCACTGATTCAAGAGACCCAGTACTTC
-	TRBV20-1	-	TRBJ1-2	CSARRQGGGYTF	TGCAGTGCTAGGAGGCAGGGTGGCGGCTACACCTTC
-	TRBV6-5	-	TRBJ2-5	CASSYSFQSGETQYF	TGTGCCAGCAGTTACTCGTTCCAGTCGGGAGAGACCCAGTACTTC
TRBD1	TRBV2	-	TRBJ2-1	CASSEGQGNEQFF	TGTGCCAGCAGTGAAGGACAGGGGAATGAGCAGTTCTTC
TRBD1	TRBV20-1	-	TRBJ2-5	CSAVGLNRGGQETQYF	TGCAGTGCTGTAGGATTGAACAGGGGTGGGCAAGAGACCCAGTACTTC
-	TRBV6-1	few	TRBJ2-3	CASNEDAGDSTDTQYF	TGTGCCAGCAACGAGGACGCAGGGGACAGCACAGATACGCAGTATTTT
TRBD1	TRBV24-1	once	TRBJ2-5	CATSGSGGFQETQYF	TGTGCCACCAGCGGGTCAGGGGGATTCCAAGAGACCCAGTACTTC
TRBD2	TRBV5-6	-	TRBJ2-3	CASSLPGLASSTDTQYF	TGTGCCAGCAGCTTGCCGGGACTAGCGTCTAGCACAGATACGCAGTATTTT
-	TRBV6-5	-	TRBJ1-4	CASSYLTNEKLFF	TGTGCCAGCAGTTACCTAACTAATGAAAAACTGTTTTTT
-	TRBV4-3	-	TRBJ2-6	CASRGVDSGANVLTF	TGCGCCAGCAGGGGTGTGGACTCTGGGGCCAACGTCCTGACTTTC
TRBD2	TRBV10-3	-	TRBJ2-3	CAISARGNVAGGTTDTQYF	TGTGCCATCAGCGCCCGGGGGAATGTAGCGGGGGGCACCACAGATACGCAGTATTTT
-	TRBV28	-	TRBJ2-7	CASTEGNEQYF	TGTGCCAGCACCGAGGGGAACGAGCAGTACTTC
-	TRBV20-1	few	TRBJ2-1	CSARSAGRNEQFF	TGCAGTGCTAGATCGGCAGGGAGGAATGAGCAGTTCTTC
TRBD2	TRBV15	-	TRBJ2-3	CATSRDLAGVTDTQYF	TGTGCCACCAGCAGGGACCTAGCGGGGGTAACAGATACGCAGTATTTT
-	TRBV7-2	-	TRBJ2-7	CACSLDPGASRFEQYF	TGTGCCTGCAGCTTAGACCCCGGGGCTAGCAGGTTCGAGCAGTACTTC
TRBD1	TRBV6-2/TRBV6-3	-	TRBJ2-1	CASSRLRGQENNEQFF	TGTGCCAGCAGTAGACTGAGGGGACAGGAAAACAATGAGCAGTTCTTC
TRBD1	TRBV11-1	-	TRBJ1-1	CASSVPGQGFHTEAFF	TGTGCCAGCAGCGTACCGGGACAGGGTTTTCACACTGAAGCTTTCTTT
-	TRBV12-3/TRBV12-4	-	TRBJ2-1	CASSLGQECYNEQFF	TGTGCCAGCAGTTTAGGCCAGGAGTGCTACAATGAGCAGTTCTTC
TRBD2	TRBV20-1	few	TRBJ2-1	CSARDREAGHEQFF	TGCAGTGCTAGAGATAGAGAAGCGGGGCATGAGCAGTTCTTC
-	TRBV4-2	-	TRBJ2-7	CASSQQNTLGDYEQYF	TGTGCCAGCAGCCAGCAGAATACGCTTGGGGACTACGAGCAGTACTTC
TRBD1	TRBV2	-	TRBJ2-5	CVGQGRKETQYF	TGCGTTGGACAGGGCCGTAAAGAGACCCAGTACTTC
-	TRBV9	few	TRBJ2-1	CASSGREATSYNEQFF	TGTGCCAGCAGCGGGAGGGAGGCGACCTCCTACAATGAGCAGTTCTTC
TRBD2	TRBV4-3	few	TRBJ2-1	CASSHTLAGVNEQFF	TGCGCCAGCAGCCACACTCTAGCGGGGGTCAATGAGCAGTTCTTC
-	TRBV20-1	-	TRBJ1-2	CSAFLTDSNYDYTF	TGCAGTGCATTCCTGACAGATTCTAACTATGACTACACCTTC
-	TRBV4-2	-	TRBJ1-5	CASSQEHRMGNQPQHF	TGTGCCAGCAGCCAAGAACACAGGATGGGCAATCAGCCCCAGCATTTT
TRBD1	TRBV6-5	-	TRBJ2-5	CASSPIRTGPQETRYF	TGTGCCAGCAGCCCAATACGGACAGGCCCCCAGGAGACCCGGTACTTC
-	TRBV20-1	-	TRBJ1-1	CSAGDRLVETEAFF	TGCAGTGCTGGAGACCGACTTGTTGAAACTGAAGCTTTCTTT
-	TRBV5-1	-	TRBJ2-5	CASSLNGGGLETQYF	TGCGCCAGCAGCTTAAATGGCGGAGGGTTGGAGACCCAGTACTTC
-	TRBV13	few	TRBJ2-4	CASSPGRASNPSNIQYF	TGTGCCAGCAGCCCGGGAAGAGCTAGCAACCCCTCCAACATTCAGTACTTC
TRBD1	TRBV6-2/TRBV6-3	-	TRBJ2-1	CASTQDRGYNEQFF	TGTGCCAGCACTCAGGACAGGGGCTACAATGAGCAGTTCTTC
-	TRBV5-1	-	TRBJ2-5	CASNPSRGEETQYF	TGCGCCAGCAACCCATCGAGGGGGGAAGAGACCCAGTACTTC
TRBD1	TRBV20-1	-	TRBJ1-5	CSARQGGSGQPQHF	TGCAGTGCGAGACAGGGGGGCTCGGGTCAGCCCCAGCATTTT